The present TCR beta chain was sequenced within a study of sequential checkpoint blockade in melanoma. Using immunoSEQ multiplex PCR, the repertoire was profiled, and TCRdb retains in-frame clones only, with some absent. The data hold several thousand clones, with roughly a third observed a single time. The sample holds a few counts of this clone. Treatment indicated: randomized to nivolumab then ipilimumab (arm A) or the reverse (arm B). This clonotype originated in a human donor with melanoma. The input for sequencing was tumor tissue (inferred from file names), taken from a patient given nivolumab and ipilimumab in sequence.

CDR3 protein: CASSAGTSGDNEQFF. The CDR3 DNA follows: TGTGCCAGCAGTGCCGGGACTAGCGGGGACAATGAGCAGTTCTTC. The chain combines TRBV6-8 with TRBJ2-1, with 13 bases that match TRBD2. Looked up from germline, CDR1 is MNHGY and CDR2 is SAAAGT. CDR3 length equals 15 residues. V lost 5 bases to trimming and J lost 5 bases; unmatched junction nucleotides: 3.